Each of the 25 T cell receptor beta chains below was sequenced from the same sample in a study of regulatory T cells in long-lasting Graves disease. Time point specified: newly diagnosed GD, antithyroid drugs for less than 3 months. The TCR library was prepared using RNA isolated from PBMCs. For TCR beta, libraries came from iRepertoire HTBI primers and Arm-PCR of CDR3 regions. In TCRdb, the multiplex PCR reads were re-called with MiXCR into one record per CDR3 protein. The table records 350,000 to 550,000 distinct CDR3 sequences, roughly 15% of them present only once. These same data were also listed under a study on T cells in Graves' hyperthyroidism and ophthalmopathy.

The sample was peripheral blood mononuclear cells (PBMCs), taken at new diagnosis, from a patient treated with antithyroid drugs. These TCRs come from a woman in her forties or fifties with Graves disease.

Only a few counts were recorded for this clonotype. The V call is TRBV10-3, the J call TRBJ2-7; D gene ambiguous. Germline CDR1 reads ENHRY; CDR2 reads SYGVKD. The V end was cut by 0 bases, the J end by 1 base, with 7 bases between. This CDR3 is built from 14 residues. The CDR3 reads CAISESSQSYEQYF. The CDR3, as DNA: TGTGCCATCAGTGAGTCGTCACAGTCCTACGAGCAGTACTTC.

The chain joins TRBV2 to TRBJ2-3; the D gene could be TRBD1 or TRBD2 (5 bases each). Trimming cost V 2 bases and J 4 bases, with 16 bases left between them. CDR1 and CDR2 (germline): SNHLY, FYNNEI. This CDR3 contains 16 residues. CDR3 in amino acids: CASSERGQGSPDTQYF. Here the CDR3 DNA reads TGTGCCAGCAGTGAACGAGGGCAGGGTTCCCCAGATACGCAGTATTTT.

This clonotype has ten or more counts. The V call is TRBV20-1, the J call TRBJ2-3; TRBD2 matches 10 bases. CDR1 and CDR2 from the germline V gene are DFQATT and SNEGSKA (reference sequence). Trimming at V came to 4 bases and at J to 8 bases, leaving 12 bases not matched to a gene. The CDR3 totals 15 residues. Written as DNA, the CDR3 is TGCAGTGCTACCCCCAAGCGGGAGGGCCCTGGTACGCAGTATTTT. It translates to CSATPKREGPGTQYF.

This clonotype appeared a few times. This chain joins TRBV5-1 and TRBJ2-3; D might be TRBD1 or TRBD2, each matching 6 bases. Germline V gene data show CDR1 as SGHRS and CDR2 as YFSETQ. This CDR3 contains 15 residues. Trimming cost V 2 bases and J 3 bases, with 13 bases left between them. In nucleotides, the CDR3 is TGCGCCAGCAGCTTCCCGGGGGCGGGGACAGATACGCAGTATTTT. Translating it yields CASSFPGAGTDTQYF.

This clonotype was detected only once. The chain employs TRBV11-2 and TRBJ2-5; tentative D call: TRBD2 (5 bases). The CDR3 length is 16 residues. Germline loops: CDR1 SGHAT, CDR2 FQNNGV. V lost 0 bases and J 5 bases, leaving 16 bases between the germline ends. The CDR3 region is CASSLDRSERRETQYF. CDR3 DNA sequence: TGTGCCAGCAGCTTAGATCGGTCCGAGAGGAGGGAGACCCAGTACTTC.

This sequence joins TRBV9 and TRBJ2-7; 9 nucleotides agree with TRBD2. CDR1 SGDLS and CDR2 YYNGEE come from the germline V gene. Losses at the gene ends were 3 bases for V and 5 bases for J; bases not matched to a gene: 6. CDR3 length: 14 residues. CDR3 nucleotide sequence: TGTGCCAGCAGCGCGGCGGGAGGGAGGGACGAGCAGTACTTC. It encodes CASSAAGGRDEQYF.

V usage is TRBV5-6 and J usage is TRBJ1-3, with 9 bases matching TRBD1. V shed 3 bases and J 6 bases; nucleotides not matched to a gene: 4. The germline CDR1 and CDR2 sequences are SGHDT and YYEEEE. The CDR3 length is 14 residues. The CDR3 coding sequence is TGTGCCAGCAGCTCACAGGGGGCTGTAAACACCATATATTTT. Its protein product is CASSSQGAVNTIYF.

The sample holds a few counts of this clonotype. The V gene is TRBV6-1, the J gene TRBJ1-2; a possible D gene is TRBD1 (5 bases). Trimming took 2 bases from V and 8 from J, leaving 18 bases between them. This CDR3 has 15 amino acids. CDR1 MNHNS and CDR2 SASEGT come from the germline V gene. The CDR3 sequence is CASSEMVGGALGYTF. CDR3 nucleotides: TGTGCCAGCAGTGAAATGGTAGGAGGGGCGCTCGGCTACACCTTC.

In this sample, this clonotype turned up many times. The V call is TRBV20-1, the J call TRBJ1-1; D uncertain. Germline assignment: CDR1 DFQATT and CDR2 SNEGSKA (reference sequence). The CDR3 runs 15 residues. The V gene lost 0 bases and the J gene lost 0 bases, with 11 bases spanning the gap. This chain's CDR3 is CSARDLGRVNTEAFF. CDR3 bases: TGCAGTGCTAGAGATCTGGGTAGGGTGAACACTGAAGCTTTCTTT.

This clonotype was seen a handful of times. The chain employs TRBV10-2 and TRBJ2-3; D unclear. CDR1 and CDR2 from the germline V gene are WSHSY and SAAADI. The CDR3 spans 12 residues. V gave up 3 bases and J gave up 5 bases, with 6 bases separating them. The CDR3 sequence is CASSELGDTQYF. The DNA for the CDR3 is TGCGCCAGCAGTGAATTAGGAGATACGCAGTATTTT.

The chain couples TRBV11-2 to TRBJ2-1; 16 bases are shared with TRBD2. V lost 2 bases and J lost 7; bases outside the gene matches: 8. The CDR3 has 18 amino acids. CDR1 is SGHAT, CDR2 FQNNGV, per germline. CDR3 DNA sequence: TGTGCCAGCAGCTTAATAGCCGGGACTAGCGGGAGGGCGAATGAGCAGTTCTTC. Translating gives CASSLIAGTSGRANEQFF.

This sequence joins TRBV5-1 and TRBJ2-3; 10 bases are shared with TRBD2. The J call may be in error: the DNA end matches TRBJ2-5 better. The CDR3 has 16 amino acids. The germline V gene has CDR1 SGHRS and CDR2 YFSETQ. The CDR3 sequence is CASSPQLAGLRETQYF. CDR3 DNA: TGCGCCAGCAGCCCCCAACTAGCGGGACTGAGAGAGACCCAGTACTTC.

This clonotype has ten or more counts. The CDR3 DNA reads as TGCAGTGCTTCTCGCATAGGCCCCTCAGAGACCCAGTACTTC. Residues: CSASRIGPSETQYF. V usage is TRBV20-1 and J usage is TRBJ2-5; D uncertain. Trimming removed 5 bases at V and 4 bases at J, with 17 bases between. CDR1 is DFQATT and CDR2 is SNEGSKA in the germline V gene (reference sequence). This CDR3 is built from 14 residues.

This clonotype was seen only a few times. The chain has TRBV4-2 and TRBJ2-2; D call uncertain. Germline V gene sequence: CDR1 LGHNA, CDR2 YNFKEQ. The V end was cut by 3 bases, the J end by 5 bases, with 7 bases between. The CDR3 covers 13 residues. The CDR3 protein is CASSHEVTGELFF. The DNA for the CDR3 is TGTGCCAGCAGCCACGAGGTTACCGGGGAGCTGTTTTTT.

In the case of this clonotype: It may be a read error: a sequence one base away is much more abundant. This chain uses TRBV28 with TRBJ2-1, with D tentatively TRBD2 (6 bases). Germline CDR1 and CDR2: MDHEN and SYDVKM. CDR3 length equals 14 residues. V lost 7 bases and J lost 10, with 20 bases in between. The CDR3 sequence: CASTGTGGGGEQFF. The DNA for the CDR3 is TGTGCCAGCACCGGGACCGGGGGAGGAGGCGAGCAGTTCTTC.

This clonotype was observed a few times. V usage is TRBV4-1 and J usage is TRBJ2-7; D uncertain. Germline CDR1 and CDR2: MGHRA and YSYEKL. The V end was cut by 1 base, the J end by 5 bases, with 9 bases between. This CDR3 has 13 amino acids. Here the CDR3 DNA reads TGCGCCAGCAGCCAAGTCTTAAGGCACGAGCAGTACTTC. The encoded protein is CASSQVLRHEQYF.

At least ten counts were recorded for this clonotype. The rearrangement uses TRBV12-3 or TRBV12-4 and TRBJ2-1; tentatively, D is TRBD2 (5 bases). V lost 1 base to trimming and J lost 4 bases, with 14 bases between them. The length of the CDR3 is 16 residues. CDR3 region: CASSLGLVARYNEQFF. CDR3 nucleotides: TGTGCCAGCAGTTTAGGGTTGGTAGCGCGATACAATGAGCAGTTCTTC.

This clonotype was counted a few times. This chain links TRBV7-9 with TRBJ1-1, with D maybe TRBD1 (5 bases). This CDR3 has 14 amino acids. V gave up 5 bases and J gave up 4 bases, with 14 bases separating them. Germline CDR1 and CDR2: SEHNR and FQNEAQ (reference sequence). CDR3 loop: CASSTQTASTEAFF. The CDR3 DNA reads TGTGCCAGCAGCACCCAGACAGCGAGCACTGAAGCTTTCTTT.

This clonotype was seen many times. CDR3: CASSQVAKTSGQETQYF. The CDR3 coding sequence is TGTGCCAGCAGCCAAGTAGCCAAGACTAGCGGACAAGAGACCCAGTACTTC. This chain joins TRBV3-1 and TRBJ2-5; TRBD2 matches 9 bases. The CDR3 has 17 residues. CDR1 and CDR2 (germline): LGHDT, YNNKEL (reference sequence). Germline trimming cut 1 base from V and 2 bases from J; bases unmatched to any gene: 8.

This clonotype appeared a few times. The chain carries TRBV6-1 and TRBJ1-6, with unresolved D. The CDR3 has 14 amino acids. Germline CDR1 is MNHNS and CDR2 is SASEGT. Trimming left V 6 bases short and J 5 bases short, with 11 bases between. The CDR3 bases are TGTGCCAGCAGCCCCCGTCCGAATAATTCACCCCTCCACTTT. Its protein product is CASSPRPNNSPLHF.

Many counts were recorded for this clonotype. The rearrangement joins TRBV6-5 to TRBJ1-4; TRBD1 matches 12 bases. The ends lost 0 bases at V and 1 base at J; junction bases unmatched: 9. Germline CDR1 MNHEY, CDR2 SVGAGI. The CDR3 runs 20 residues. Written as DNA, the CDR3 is TGTGCCAGCAGTTACTCCAGTCCCGGGACAGGGGGCGGAACTAATGAAAAACTGTTTTTT. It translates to CASSYSSPGTGGGTNEKLFF.

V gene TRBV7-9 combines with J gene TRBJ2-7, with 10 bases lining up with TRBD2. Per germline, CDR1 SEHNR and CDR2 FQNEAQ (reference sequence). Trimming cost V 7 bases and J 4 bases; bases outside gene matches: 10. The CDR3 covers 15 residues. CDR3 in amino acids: CASTQGVGLAYEQYF. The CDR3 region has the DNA TGTGCCAGCACCCAGGGGGTGGGACTAGCGTACGAGCAGTACTTC.

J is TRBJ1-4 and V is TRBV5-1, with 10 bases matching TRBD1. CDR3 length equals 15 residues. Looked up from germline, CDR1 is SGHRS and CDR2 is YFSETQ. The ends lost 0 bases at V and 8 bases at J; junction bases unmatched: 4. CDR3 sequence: CASSLGQGAREKLFF. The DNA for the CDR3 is TGCGCCAGCAGCTTGGGACAGGGGGCACGGGAAAAACTGTTTTTT.

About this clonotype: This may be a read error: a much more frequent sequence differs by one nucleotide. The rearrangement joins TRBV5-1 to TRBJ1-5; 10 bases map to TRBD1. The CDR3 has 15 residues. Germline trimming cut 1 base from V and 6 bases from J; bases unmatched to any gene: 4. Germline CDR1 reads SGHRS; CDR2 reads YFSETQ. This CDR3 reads CASSLSGTGAQPQHF. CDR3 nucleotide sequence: TGCGCCAGCAGCTTGTCCGGGACAGGGGCTCAGCCCCAGCATTTT.

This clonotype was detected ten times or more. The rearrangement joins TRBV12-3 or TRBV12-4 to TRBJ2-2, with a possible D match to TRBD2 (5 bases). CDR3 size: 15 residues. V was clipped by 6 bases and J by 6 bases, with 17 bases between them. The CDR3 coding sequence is TGTGCCAGCAGCATCTTGGACTCCTACCCCGGGGAGCTGTTTTTT. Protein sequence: CASSILDSYPGELFF.